The 15 T cell receptor beta chains reported below all come from one sample, sequenced in a study of memory B cells and T cells in multiple sclerosis. Their cognate antigens are unknown. Some clones are missing from TCRdb's copy, which holds only in-frame ones; the method was immunoSEQ multiplex PCR. The data hold fewer than 40,000 clones, with 86% observed a single time. Stimulus-free culture yielded autoproliferating CFSE-dim and non-proliferating CFSE-high T cells, each sequenced separately. Roughly 5.2x10^7 CFSE-labeled PBMCs were cultured six to seven days unstimulated, then replicate wells were pooled. Sequencing used PBMCs from blood kept in culture. Receptor source: a human donor with multiple sclerosis.

This clone was observed a few times. The V call is TRBV5-1, the J call TRBJ1-1; the D is unclear. The length of the CDR3 is 14 residues. CDR1 and CDR2 (germline): SGHRS, YFSETQ. V lost 0 bases, J lost 0 bases, and 6 bases lay in between. This chain's CDR3 is CASSLASLNTEAFF. CDR3 DNA: TGCGCCAGCAGCTTGGCCAGCCTGAACACTGAAGCTTTCTTT.

This chain connects TRBV2 to TRBJ2-7, with TRBD1 matching 9 bases. V lost 3 bases and J lost 2; bases outside the gene matches: 14. The CDR3 totals 18 residues. CDR1 SNHLY and CDR2 FYNNEI come from the germline V gene. DNA for the CDR3: TGTGCCAGCAGTGATCTTCCGTGGAAGGGACAGGGCACCTACGAGCAGTACTTC. This sequence encodes CASSDLPWKGQGTYEQYF. The whole variable domain, filled in from reference TRBV2 and TRBJ2-7, reads EPEVTQTPSHQVTQMGQEVILRCVPISNHLYFYWYRQILGQKVEFLVSFYNNEISEKSEIFDDQFSVERPDGSNFTLKIRSTKLEDSAMYFCASSDLPWKGQGTYEQYFGPGTRLTVT.

This rearrangement joins TRBV28 to TRBJ2-2, with a weak D call TRBD2 (6 bases). Germline CDR1 is MDHEN and CDR2 is SYDVKM. This CDR3 comprises 16 residues. Trimming removed 2 bases at V and 2 bases at J, with 12 bases between. DNA of the CDR3: TGTGCCAGCAGTTTAGTCATAGCGGTCAACACCGGGGAGCTGTTTTTT. Translation gives CASSLVIAVNTGELFF.

This clone was seen just once. The germline gene is not matched at one end of the junction; a read error may be the cause. CDR3 sequence (DNA): TGTGCCAGCCGTGAGGGATATAGCAATCAGCCCCAGCATTTT. It specifies CASREGYSNQPQHF. This chain joins TRBV2 and TRBJ1-5; D gene uncertain. Germline loops: CDR1 SNHLY, CDR2 FYNNEI. This CDR3 has 14 residues.

V gene TRBV11-1 combines with J gene TRBJ2-1; perhaps D is TRBD1 or TRBD2 (5 bases each). The length of the CDR3 is 14 residues. Trimming shortened V by 6 bases and J by 7 bases, and 16 bases separated the two germline ends. Germline values: CDR1 SGHAT, CDR2 FQDESV (reference sequence). CDR3 loop: CASRLGPGRNEQFF. For the CDR3, the DNA is TGTGCCAGCAGGCTGGGACCGGGAAGGAATGAGCAGTTCTTC.

This sequence joins TRBV5-8 and TRBJ1-2; D is uncertain. V lost 0 bases and J lost 4, with 10 bases in between. The germline V gene has CDR1 SGHTS and CDR2 YDEGEE. The CDR3 loop spans 14 amino acids. CDR3 protein: CASSLDGSSYGYTF. The CDR3, as DNA: TGTGCCAGCAGCTTGGATGGCAGCAGCTATGGCTACACCTTC.

The chain has TRBV10-3 and TRBJ1-1; no clear D gene. The V end lost 2 bases, the J end lost 5 bases, and 6 bases lay between the germline ends. The CDR3 is 12 residues long. Looked up from germline, CDR1 is ENHRY and CDR2 is SYGVKD. CDR3 protein: CAISEGGTEAFF. CDR3 DNA sequence: TGTGCCATCAGTGAGGGTGGGACTGAAGCTTTCTTT.

This chain links TRBV7-3 with TRBJ1-5; unclear D gene. With 4 bases removed from V and 3 bases from J, the gap between germline ends came to 7 bases. There are 13 residues in the CDR3. Germline V gene sequence: CDR1 SGHTA, CDR2 FQGTGA. The CDR3 loop reads CASSSQINQPQHF. The CDR3 nucleotides read TGTGCCAGCAGCTCCCAAATCAATCAGCCCCAGCATTTT.

The chain carries TRBV6-6 and TRBJ2-3; possibly TRBD2 for D (5 bases). Trimming cost V 4 bases and J 6 bases, with 14 bases left between them. Germline V gene lookup returns CDR1 MNHNY and CDR2 SVGAGI (reference sequence). The CDR3 is 14 residues long. This CDR3 is CASSSPGIRDTQYF. The CDR3 DNA sequence: TGTGCCAGCAGTTCTCCCGGGATTCGGGATACGCAGTATTTT.

The chain links TRBV15 to TRBJ2-1; the D gene is possibly TRBD2 (5 bases). The CDR3 sequence is 16 residues long. Per the germline V gene, CDR1 is LNHNV and CDR2 is YYDKDF (reference sequence). V was cut by 1 base and J by 7 bases, with 17 bases left in between. CDR3 amino acids: CATSRVLERSTNEQFF. The CDR3 DNA reads as TGTGCCACCAGCAGAGTACTAGAGCGAAGTACTAATGAGCAGTTCTTC.

The chain has TRBV6-1 and TRBJ1-5; D is uncertain. The germline CDR1 and CDR2 sequences are MNHNS and SASEGT. There are 12 residues in the CDR3. The V end lost 8 bases, the J end lost 4 bases, and 9 bases lay between the germline ends. CDR3 in amino acids: CASLEGNQPQHF. The CDR3 DNA reads TGTGCCAGCTTAGAAGGGAATCAGCCCCAGCATTTT.

This clone occurred a few times. The chain employs TRBV7-9 and TRBJ2-7, with 7 bases aligning to TRBD1. CDR3 length equals 13 residues. Looked up from germline, CDR1 is SEHNR and CDR2 is FQNEAQ (reference sequence). J lost 3 bases, V lost 8 bases, and 7 bases had no gene match. The DNA for the CDR3 is TGTGCCAGCTCCTGGACAGGCGACTACGAGCAGTACTTC. Translating gives CASSWTGDYEQYF. The full variable domain, with the rest looked up from reference TRBV7-9 and TRBJ2-7, is DTGVSQNPRHKITKRGQNVTFRCDPISEHNRLYWYRQTLGQGPEFLTYFQNEAQLEKSRLLSDRFSAERPKGSFSTLEIQRTEQGDSAMYLCASSWTGDYEQYFGPGTRLTVT.

This chain links TRBV27 with TRBJ1-4; perhaps TRBD1 as D (5 bases). V lost 3 bases, J lost 0 bases, and 11 bases lay in between. This CDR3 region has 16 residues. Germline V gene sequence: CDR1 MNHEY, CDR2 SMNVEV (reference sequence). The CDR3 DNA reads TGTGCCAGCAGTTTCGGGGGAGTTGCAACTAATGAAAAACTGTTTTTT. Translation: CASSFGGVATNEKLFF.

The CDR3 coding sequence is TGTGCCAGCAGGATTAGAGGAACGGAAGTAGATACGCAGTATTTT. The encoded protein is CASRIRGTEVDTQYF. The genes are TRBV7-3 and TRBJ2-3; D ambiguous. There are 15 residues in the CDR3. The ends were cut back, 6 bases at V and 5 bases at J, with 18 bases in the middle. Germline V gene sequence: CDR1 SGHTA, CDR2 FQGTGA.

This clone was seen a single time. This chain uses TRBV4-2 with TRBJ2-3; TRBD2 agrees at 9 bases. CDR1 and CDR2 (germline): LGHNA, YNFKEQ. CDR3 length equals 17 residues. The V and J ends lost 2 bases and 0 bases, in that order; junction bases with no gene match: 6. Here the CDR3 DNA reads TGTGCCAGCAGCCAATTAAGTAGCGGGGGTAGCACAGATACGCAGTATTTT. It specifies CASSQLSSGGSTDTQYF.